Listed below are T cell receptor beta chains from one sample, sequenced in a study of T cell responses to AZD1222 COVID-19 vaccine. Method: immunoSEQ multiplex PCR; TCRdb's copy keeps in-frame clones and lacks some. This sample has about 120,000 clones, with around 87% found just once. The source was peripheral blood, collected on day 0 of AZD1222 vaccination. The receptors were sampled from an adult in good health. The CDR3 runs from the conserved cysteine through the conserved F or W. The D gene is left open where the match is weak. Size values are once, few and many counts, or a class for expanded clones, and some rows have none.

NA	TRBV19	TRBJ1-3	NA	CASSIPRGGALSTIYF	TGTGCCAGTAGTATCCCCCGGGGAGGGGCGCTGAGTACCATATATTTT
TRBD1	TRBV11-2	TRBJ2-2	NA	CASSWDRGYGELFF	TGTGCCAGCAGCTGGGACAGGGGGTACGGGGAGCTGTTTTTT
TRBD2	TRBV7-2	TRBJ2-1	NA	CASSFLAGGLPYNEQFF	TGTGCCAGCAGCTTCCTAGCGGGGGGGCTCCCCTACAATGAGCAGTTCTTC
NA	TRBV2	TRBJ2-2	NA	CASSDVNGELFF	TGTGCCAGCAGTGACGTAAACGGGGAGCTGTTTTTT
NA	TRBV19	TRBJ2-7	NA	CASSIVGFTGDYEQYF	TGTGCCAGTAGTATAGTTGGATTTACCGGAGACTACGAGCAGTACTTC
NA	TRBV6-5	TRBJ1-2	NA	CASSYSGTALRYGYTF	TGTGCCAGCAGTTATTCCGGGACGGCTCTACGGTATGGCTACACCTTC
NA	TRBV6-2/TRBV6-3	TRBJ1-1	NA	CASSYPSGPGTEAFF	TGTGCCAGCAGTTACCCTTCGGGGCCTGGGACTGAAGCTTTCTTT
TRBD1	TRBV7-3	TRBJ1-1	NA	CASSPRLGGVNTEAFF	TGTGCCAGCAGCCCCCGTTTAGGGGGCGTCAACACTGAAGCTTTCTTT
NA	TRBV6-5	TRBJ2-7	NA	CASSYSNRLNYEQYF	TGTGCCAGCAGTTACTCGAATAGGCTCAACTACGAGCAGTACTTC
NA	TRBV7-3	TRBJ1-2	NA	CASSQGGEGYTF	TGTGCCAGCAGCCAGGGCGGGGAAGGCTACACCTTC
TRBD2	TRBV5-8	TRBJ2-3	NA	CASSRPSGFPDTQYF	TGTGCCAGCAGTAGGCCTAGCGGGTTCCCAGATACGCAGTATTTT
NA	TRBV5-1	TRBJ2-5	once	CASSPAQETQYF	TGCGCCAGCAGCCCTGCCCAAGAGACCCAGTACTTC
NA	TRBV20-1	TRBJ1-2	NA	CSASFASGVGGYTF	TGCAGTGCTAGTTTTGCGTCAGGGGTAGGGGGCTACACCTTC
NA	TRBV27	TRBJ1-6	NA	CASSLWSSSYNSPLHF	TGTGCCAGCAGTTTATGGTCCAGCTCCTATAATTCACCCCTCCACTTT
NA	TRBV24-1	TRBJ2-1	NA	CATSDQTANNEQFF	TGTGCCACCAGTGATCAAACAGCTAACAATGAGCAGTTCTTC
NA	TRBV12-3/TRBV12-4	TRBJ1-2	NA	CASSTGQRGYTF	TGTGCCAGCAGTACGGGTCAACGGGGCTACACCTTC
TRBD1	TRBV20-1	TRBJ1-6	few	CSASGQGYNSPLHF	TGCAGTGCTAGTGGACAGGGATATAATTCACCCCTCCACTTT
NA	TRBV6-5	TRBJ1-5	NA	CASIPGRDPYQPQHF	TGTGCCAGCATCCCTGGCCGGGACCCCTATCAGCCCCAGCATTTT
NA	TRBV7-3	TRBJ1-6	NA	CASSSDGSYNSPLHF	TGTGCCAGCAGCTCAGACGGCTCCTATAATTCACCCCTCCACTTT
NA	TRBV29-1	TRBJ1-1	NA	CSVEVGQMNTEAFF	TGCAGCGTTGAGGTGGGCCAAATGAACACTGAAGCTTTCTTT
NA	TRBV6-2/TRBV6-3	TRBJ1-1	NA	CASSYGQRRAEAFF	TGTGCCAGCAGTTATGGGCAGAGGAGGGCTGAAGCTTTCTTT
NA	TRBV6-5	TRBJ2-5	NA	CASNNRDKKTQYF	TGTGCCAGCAATAACAGGGATAAAAAGACCCAGTACTTC
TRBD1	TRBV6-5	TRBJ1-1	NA	CASSLLRQGNTEAFF	TGTGCCAGCAGTTTACTCAGACAGGGGAACACTGAAGCTTTCTTT
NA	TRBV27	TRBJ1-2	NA	CASSVKKSYGYTF	TGTGCCAGCAGCGTCAAGAAGAGCTATGGCTACACCTTC
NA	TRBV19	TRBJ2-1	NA	CASSYRPGDFEQFF	TGTGCCAGTAGCTATCGGCCAGGGGATTTTGAGCAGTTCTTC
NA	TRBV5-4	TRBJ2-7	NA	CASSSDGTRPYEQYF	TGTGCCAGCAGCTCAGACGGGACGAGACCCTACGAGCAGTACTTC
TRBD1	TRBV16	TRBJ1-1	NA	CASSLGQGSTEAFF	TGTGCCAGCAGCCTCGGACAGGGGTCCACTGAAGCTTTCTTT
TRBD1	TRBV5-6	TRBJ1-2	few	CASSSPGTGNGYTF	TGTGCCAGCAGCTCCCCCGGGACAGGGAATGGCTACACCTTC
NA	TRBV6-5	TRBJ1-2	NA	CASSSLGVGDYGYTF	TGTGCCAGCAGTTCCCTAGGGGTCGGGGACTATGGCTACACCTTC
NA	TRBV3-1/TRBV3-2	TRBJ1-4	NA	CASSQDLRAGSEKLFF	TGTGCCAGCAGCCAAGATCTGCGGGCCGGGAGTGAAAAACTGTTTTTT
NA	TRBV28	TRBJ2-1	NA	CASSRIREQFF	TGTGCCAGCAGCCGGATTCGTGAGCAGTTCTTC
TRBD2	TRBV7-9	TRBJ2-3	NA	CASSLIAGARTDTQYF	TGTGCCAGCAGCCTCATAGCGGGGGCACGCACAGATACGCAGTATTTT
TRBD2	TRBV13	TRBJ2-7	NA	CASVRLAGLHEQYF	TGTGCCAGCGTTCGACTAGCGGGTCTCCACGAGCAGTACTTC
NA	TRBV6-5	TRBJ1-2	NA	CASRSEDYGYTF	TGTGCCAGCAGGAGTGAGGACTATGGCTACACCTTC
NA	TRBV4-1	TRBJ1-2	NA	CASTHGKGRTYGYTF	TGCGCCAGCACCCATGGCAAGGGGAGAACATATGGCTACACCTTC
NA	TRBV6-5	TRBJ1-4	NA	CASRTLGKLFF	TGTGCCAGCAGAACTCTGGGAAAACTGTTTTTT
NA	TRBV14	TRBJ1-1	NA	CASSPLSGWVTEAFF	TGTGCCAGCAGCCCACTATCAGGGTGGGTCACTGAAGCTTTCTTT
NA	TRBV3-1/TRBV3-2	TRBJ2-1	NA	CASSSLRTGTYNEQFF	TGTGCCAGCAGCTCACTCCGAACTGGAACCTACAATGAGCAGTTCTTC
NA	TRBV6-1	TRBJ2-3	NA	CASSEGVFTDTQYF	TGTGCCAGCAGTGAAGGGGTCTTCACAGATACGCAGTATTTT
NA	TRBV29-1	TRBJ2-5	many	CSAISGVSETQYF	TGCAGCGCGATTTCAGGGGTATCGGAGACCCAGTACTTC
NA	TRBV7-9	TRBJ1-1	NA	CASTFPGAEAFF	TGTGCCAGCACTTTCCCGGGGGCTGAAGCTTTCTTT
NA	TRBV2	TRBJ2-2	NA	CARGGGTGELFF	TGTGCCAGAGGTGGGGGCACCGGGGAGCTGTTTTTT
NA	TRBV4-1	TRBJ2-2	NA	CASSHRPGGGTGELFF	TGCGCCAGCAGCCACCGGCCAGGGGGGGGCACCGGGGAGCTGTTTTTT
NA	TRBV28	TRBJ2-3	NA	CASSLFFDTQYF	TGTGCCAGCAGTTTATTCTTCGATACGCAGTATTTT
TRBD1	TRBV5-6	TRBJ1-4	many	CASTGTGGRSGEKLFF	TGTGCCAGCACCGGGACAGGGGGCCGGAGTGGAGAAAAACTGTTTTTT
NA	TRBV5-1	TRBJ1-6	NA	CASSLATRDSPLHF	TGCGCCAGCAGCTTGGCGACCCGGGATTCACCCCTCCACTTT
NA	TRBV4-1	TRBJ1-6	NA	CASSLGTNSPLHF	TGCGCCAGCAGCCTCGGAACTAATTCACCCCTCCACTTT
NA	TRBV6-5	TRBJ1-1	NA	CASSPPVHGYTEAFF	TGTGCCAGCAGTCCCCCCGTACATGGGTACACTGAAGCTTTCTTT
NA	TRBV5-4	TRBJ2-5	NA	CASSSVYQETQYF	TGTGCCAGCAGCTCAGTGTACCAAGAGACCCAGTACTTC
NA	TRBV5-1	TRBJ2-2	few	CASSLGRGTGELFF	TGCGCCAGCAGCTTGGGCAGGGGCACCGGGGAGCTGTTTTTT
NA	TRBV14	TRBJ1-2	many	CASSQAGVHGYTF	TGTGCCAGCAGCCAAGCCGGGGTTCATGGCTACACCTTC
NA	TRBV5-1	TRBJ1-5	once	CASSLGSPNQPQHF	TGCGCCAGCAGCTTGGGGAGCCCCAATCAGCCCCAGCATTTT
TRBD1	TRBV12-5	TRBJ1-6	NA	CASGQGQGNSPLHF	TGTGCTAGTGGTCAGGGACAGGGGAATTCACCCCTCCACTTT
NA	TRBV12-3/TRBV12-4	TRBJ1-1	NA	CASSNTAFEAFF	TGTGCCAGCAGTAACACAGCGTTTGAAGCTTTCTTT
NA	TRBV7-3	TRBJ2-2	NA	CASSPRVTGELFF	TGTGCCAGCAGCCCCAGGGTGACCGGGGAGCTGTTTTTT
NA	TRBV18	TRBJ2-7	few	CASSHGTAYEQYF	TGTGCCAGCTCTCACGGGACGGCTTACGAGCAGTACTTC
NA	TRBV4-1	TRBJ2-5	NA	CASSSLGSQETQYF	TGCGCCAGCAGCTCCCTCGGAAGCCAAGAGACCCAGTACTTC
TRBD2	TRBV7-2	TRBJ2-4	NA	CASSLDRRTSGIQYF	TGTGCCAGCAGCTTAGACAGGCGGACTAGCGGAATTCAGTACTTC